This T cell receptor beta chain was sequenced during a study of siplizumab effects on memory and regulatory T cells (dated by TCRdb to about 2019). At the level of the whole study: The study examined how the anti-CD2 antibody siplizumab affects alloreactive T-cell subsets in allogeneic mixed lymphocyte reactions built from human PBMCs.

Paper-wide results and their limitations: In reactions with siplizumab, an average of roughly 69% of mappable alloreactive CD4+ clones were Treg-derived, compared with roughly 27% in control reactions. Because sequences at frequencies below about 10^-5 were poorly captured, only a minor fraction of alloreactive clones could be mapped back to unstimulated subsets. Siplizumab significantly lowered the cumulative frequency of alloreactive sequences that could be traced to unstimulated CD4+ memory T cells. Unstimulated naive T cells appeared more diverse than memory T cells, and naive cells seemed to contribute substantially to the alloresponse. Whether proliferating Tregs from siplizumab cultures actually had suppressive function was not functionally confirmed. A naive or memory phenotype could not be assigned to roughly 75-97% of proliferating CD4+ or CD8+ clones.

Reading the germline V gene gives CDR1 MGHDK and CDR2 SYGVNS. V and J lose 6 bases and 0 bases, and a span of 9 bases separates them. The CDR3 has 14 amino acids, counting the end cysteine and phenylalanine. Only CDR3 DNA remains: 42 bases, in frame from the first base. Sorted unstimulated T cells and proliferating T cells recovered from mixed lymphocyte reactions were subjected to TCRbeta CDR3 sequencing. Fresh whole blood from nine to eleven HLA-typed healthy donors was used to isolate PBMCs. The method was the immunoSEQ multiplex PCR assay. About 10^5 TCR templates per sample were assayed by the deep sequencing platform. Genomic DNA extracted from sorted T cells was used for TCRbeta CDR3 sequencing. Per the authors' processing: The R programming language was used for the clonal analysis of the TCRbeta CDR3 data. Alloreactive CD4+ and CD8+ clones were defined by comparing unstimulated samples with post-reaction CFSE-low samples. Regulatory or non-regulatory origin of alloreactive CD4+ clones was assigned by matching sequences to the sorted unstimulated Treg and non-Treg repertoires. TCRdb mirrors the immuneACCESS table, restricted to in-frame sequences. Some clones are absent from its copies; in checked studies, under half trace to an unresolved V gene, and the reason for the others is unknown. The V and J calls and clone size are taken from that table; D and trimming were inferred from the DNA. Present in this sample are some 97,000 clones, about 91% of which were seen just once. The top ten clonotypes cover about 0.15% of the sample.

Concerning this clone itself: The antigen this receptor binds is unknown. No qualities accompany the bases; no much larger clone lies one base away.

The sequence was collected from a human donor in good health. The sample consisted of CD4+ T cells sorted from blood. The V and J segments used are TRBV25-1 and TRBJ1-3, with no D gene named confidently. The DNA sequence is as follows: TGTGCCAGCAGCAAATGGGGCTCTGGAAACACCATATATTTT. Translation gives CASSKWGSGNTIYF.